The 31 T cell receptor beta chains reported below all come from one sample, sequenced in a study of CD8 T cells in ankylosing spondylitis. TCRdb re-called the 5' RACE reads through MiXCR, storing one row per CDR3 protein. This repertoire shows about 24,000 distinct CDR3 sequences, about a sixth found once; its top ten account for approximately 27%. Input material: blood. The source of these receptors is a male donor with ankylosing spondylitis or in good health (not recorded which).

The genes are TRBV5-1 and TRBJ2-5; TRBD2 is a possible D gene (6 bases). V lost 2 bases and J 4 bases, leaving 12 bases between the germline ends. The CDR3 length is 14 residues. The germline V gene encodes CDR1 SGHRS and CDR2 YFSETQ. The CDR3 bases are TGCGCCAGCAGCTTCGATCGGGGAGGAGAGACCCAGTACTTC. Amino acids: CASSFDRGGETQYF.

In its sample, this clonotype was seen many times. This rearrangement joins TRBV5-1 to TRBJ2-1; 9 nucleotides agree with TRBD1. The CDR3 has 16 amino acids. V lost 0 bases to trimming and J lost 0 bases; unmatched junction nucleotides: 1. Germline V gives CDR1 SGHRS, CDR2 YFSETQ. The DNA of the CDR3 is TGCGCCAGCAGCTTGGGGGGACAGGGCTCCTACAATGAGCAGTTCTTC. Protein: CASSLGGQGSYNEQFF.

This clonotype was seen more than once but under ten times. In DNA, the CDR3 is TGTGCCAGCAGCTCCTCTAGCGCAGATACGCAGTATTTT. Protein product: CASSSSSADTQYF. V and J are TRBV7-9 and TRBJ2-3; a possible D gene is TRBD2 (6 bases). The V and J ends lost 4 bases and 4 bases respectively, with 9 bases between them. Germline V gives CDR1 SEHNR, CDR2 FQNEAQ (reference sequence). This CDR3 is built from 13 residues.

In its sample, this clonotype was seen a few times. The V gene is TRBV5-1, the J gene TRBJ1-1, with TRBD1 as a possible D gene (6 bases). Looked up from germline, CDR1 is SGHRS and CDR2 is YFSETQ. Trimming left V 4 bases short and J 4 bases short, with 11 bases between. This CDR3 is 13 amino acids long. The CDR3 DNA reads TGCGCCAGCAGCCCTAGGGGGGGCACTGAAGCTTTCTTT. Amino acids: CASSPRGGTEAFF.

The sample holds a few counts of this clonotype. This chain connects TRBV28 to TRBJ2-1, with no clear D. The CDR3 is made up of 14 amino acids. Germline V gives CDR1 MDHEN, CDR2 SYDVKM. The V end was cut by 5 bases, the J end by 7 bases, with 15 bases between. DNA of the CDR3: TGTGCCAGCAGTCCTAACAGTCTGAGGAATGAGCAGTTCTTC. This sequence encodes CASSPNSLRNEQFF.

There are a few counts of this clonotype. The chain recombines TRBV5-4 with TRBJ2-3; D is unresolved. The ends were cut back, 7 bases at V and 0 bases at J, with 12 bases in the middle. This CDR3 spans 14 amino acids. Looked up from germline, CDR1 is SGHNT and CDR2 is YYREEE (reference sequence). The CDR3 sequence is CASHGDKSTDTQYF. Written as DNA, the CDR3 is TGTGCCAGCCACGGAGATAAGAGCACAGATACGCAGTATTTT.

This clonotype has a count of ten or more. This chain uses TRBV20-1 with TRBJ1-1, with TRBD1 as a possible D gene (6 bases). Germline lookup yields CDR1 DFQATT and CDR2 SNEGSKA (reference sequence). V lost 5 bases to trimming and J lost 3 bases, with 13 bases between them. CDR3 length: 13 amino acids. CDR3 in DNA: TGCAGTGCTCGCGGCTACAGGGACACTGAAGCTTTCTTT. Encoded protein: CSARGYRDTEAFF.

This clonotype appeared many times. This chain joins TRBV29-1 and TRBJ2-1; D not certain. Trimming cost V 0 bases and J 13 bases, with 16 bases left between them. The V gene's germline CDR1 is SQVTM and CDR2 ANQGSEA. The CDR3 runs to 13 residues. The CDR3 DNA follows: TGCAGCGTTGAAGATAGCCGGGCCAAGCCCCAGTTCTTC. Its translation is CSVEDSRAKPQFF.

The chain is built from TRBV23-1 and TRBJ2-6, with 9 positions matching TRBD1. TRBV23-1 is given ORF status, its function remaining uncertain. The CDR3 is 16 residues long. V lost 6 bases and J lost 3; bases outside the gene matches: 6. CDR3 protein: CASRGDREVGANVLTF. The CDR3 region has the DNA TGCGCCAGCAGGGGGGACAGGGAAGTTGGGGCCAACGTCCTGACTTTC.

The chain is built from TRBV28 and TRBJ1-1; 7 bases agree with TRBD1. The CDR3 contains 14 residues. Per germline, CDR1 MDHEN and CDR2 SYDVKM. V trimming: 6 bases; J trimming: 1 base; junction bases outside the gene matches: 5. Here the CDR3 DNA reads TGTGCCAGCAGACTACAGGGGCCGAACACTGAAGCTTTCTTT. It is translated as CASRLQGPNTEAFF. Full variable domain (rest looked up from reference TRBV28 and TRBJ1-1): DVKVTQSSRYLVKRTGEKVFLECVQDMDHENMFWYRQDPGLGLRLIYFSYDVKMKEKGDIPEGYSVSREKKERFSLILESASTNQTSMYLCASRLQGPNTEAFFGQGTRLTVV.

The chain couples TRBV9 to TRBJ2-5; the D is unclear. CDR3 length: 14 amino acids. Trimming shortened V by 1 base and J by 5 bases, and 12 bases separated the two germline ends. The germline CDR1 and CDR2 sequences are SGDLS and YYNGEE. The CDR3: CASSVMGNEETQYF. The CDR3, as DNA: TGTGCCAGCAGCGTAATGGGGAACGAGGAGACCCAGTACTTC. Drawing the rest from reference TRBV9 and TRBJ2-5, the complete variable domain is DSGVTQTPKHLITATGQRVTLRCSPRSGDLSVYWYQQSLDQGLQFLIQYYNGEERAKGNILERFSAQQFPDLHSELNLSSLELGDSALYFCASSVMGNEETQYFGPGTRLLVL.

This clonotype has a single count. V gene TRBV6-1 combines with J gene TRBJ2-2; D is uncertain. The length of the CDR3 is 15 residues. The V and J ends lost 7 bases and 6 bases respectively, with 18 bases between them. From germline, CDR1 is MNHNS and CDR2 SASEGT. CDR3 nucleotides: TGTGCCAGCACTACGGAACCCACCATGGCCGGGGAGCTGTTTTTT. Residues: CASTTEPTMAGELFF.

The chain couples TRBV24-1 to TRBJ2-1; D may correspond to TRBD1 or TRBD2 (6 bases each). Germline loops: CDR1 KGHDR, CDR2 SFDVKD. This CDR3 has 15 amino acids. V was trimmed by 6 bases and J by 3 bases, leaving 14 bases between them. Here the CDR3 reads CATSPTGADYNEQFF. In DNA form, the CDR3 reads TGTGCCACCAGTCCGACGGGGGCTGACTACAATGAGCAGTTCTTC.

At least ten counts were recorded for this clonotype. The chain combines TRBV29-1 with TRBJ2-4; no definite D call. Looked up from germline, CDR1 is SQVTM and CDR2 is ANQGSEA. The CDR3 covers 13 residues. Trimming cost V 2 bases and J 0 bases, with 5 bases left between them. CDR3 sequence reads: CSVEHVAKNIQYF. The DNA of the CDR3 is TGCAGCGTTGAACACGTAGCCAAAAACATTCAGTACTTC.

The chain recombines TRBV4-1 with TRBJ2-4, with D tentatively TRBD1 (6 bases). Trimming stripped 1 base from V and 0 bases from J, with 13 bases between. The CDR3 totals 17 residues. Germline CDR1 is MGHRA and CDR2 is YSYEKL. In DNA, the CDR3 is TGCGCCAGCAGCCAAGTGGGCAGGGGTCTAGCCAAAAACATTCAGTACTTC. The encoded protein is CASSQVGRGLAKNIQYF.

This clonotype was counted only a few times. J is TRBJ2-4 and V is TRBV5-1, with 10 bases lining up with TRBD1. V dropped 4 bases and J dropped 1; count of bases not matched to a gene: 5. CDR1 is SGHRS, CDR2 YFSETQ, per germline. The CDR3 is 16 residues long. CDR3 loop: CASSTGQGGAKNIQYF. DNA for the CDR3: TGCGCCAGCAGCACCGGACAGGGGGGCGCCAAAAACATTCAGTACTTC.

This clonotype has ten or more counts. This chain uses TRBV29-1 with TRBJ2-1, with 11 bases fitting TRBD2. CDR1 is SQVTM, CDR2 ANQGSEA, per germline. The CDR3 is 14 residues long. V shed 8 bases, J shed 8 bases, and the junction held 11 bases outside the gene matches. Here the CDR3 DNA reads TGCAGCTCAAACCTAGCGGGAGGTGGGGATGAGCAGTTCTTC. As protein: CSSNLAGGGDEQFF.

CDR3 protein: CASSPSSNRYEQYF. For the CDR3, the DNA is TGTGCCAGCAGTCCGAGTTCGAACCGCTACGAGCAGTACTTC. The chain carries TRBV27 and TRBJ2-7; D is unclear. The CDR3 length is 14 residues. Germline CDR1 is MNHEY and CDR2 is SMNVEV (reference sequence). V was shortened by 5 bases and J by 3 bases, with 14 bases between the two germline ends.

The rearrangement uses TRBV6-4 and TRBJ2-3; 13 nucleotides line up with TRBD2. The CDR3 length is 15 residues. V dropped 1 base and J dropped 10; count of bases not matched to a gene: 5. Germline V CDR1 and CDR2: MRHNA, SNTAGT. DNA of the CDR3: TGTGCCAGCAGTGACTTGACTAGCGGGGGGCGGGCGCAGTATTTT. Protein product: CASSDLTSGGRAQYF.

This clonotype was recorded many times. The chain links TRBV5-1 to TRBJ2-1; the match to TRBD2 covers 14 bases. CDR1 and CDR2 (germline): SGHRS, YFSETQ. The CDR3 covers 15 residues. Trimming took 3 bases from V and 9 from J; bases not matched to a gene: 5. The CDR3 DNA follows: TGCGCCAGCAGCTCCCCCGGACTAGCGGGAGGTGAGCAGTTCTTC. Translated, it gives CASSSPGLAGGEQFF.

There are a few counts of this clonotype. V and J are TRBV7-2 and TRBJ2-1; TRBD1 matches at 7 bases. This CDR3 spans 15 amino acids. Germline CDR1 SGHTA, CDR2 FQGNSA. Trimming took 4 bases from V and 3 from J; bases not matched to a gene: 6. CDR3 DNA sequence: TGTGCCAGCAGCTCTCCCGGGACAGTCTACAATGAGCAGTTCTTC. This translates into CASSSPGTVYNEQFF.

The sample holds many counts of this clonotype. This rearrangement joins TRBV7-9 to TRBJ1-1; D is perhaps TRBD1 (6 bases). V was shortened by 1 base and J by 6 bases, with 18 bases between the two germline ends. The CDR3 runs 16 residues. Looked up from germline, CDR1 is SEHNR and CDR2 is FQNEAQ (reference sequence). CDR3 amino acids: CASSLGPRGYFAEAFF. In DNA, the CDR3 is TGTGCCAGCAGCTTAGGTCCGAGGGGGTACTTCGCTGAAGCTTTCTTT.

The chain employs TRBV20-1 and TRBJ2-5; 14 nucleotides match TRBD2. Per germline, CDR1 DFQATT and CDR2 SNEGSKA (reference sequence). The V and J ends lost 6 bases and 6 bases, in that order; junction bases with no gene match: 9. The length of the CDR3 is 15 residues. The DNA for the CDR3 is TGCAGTGCCCCGCCGGGACTAGCGGGAGTAAAGACCCAGTACTTC. It encodes CSAPPGLAGVKTQYF.

This clonotype occurred a few times. The chain joins TRBV29-1 to TRBJ2-3, with TRBD2 matching over 9 bases. Germline CDR1 and CDR2: SQVTM and ANQGSEA. V shed 6 bases, J shed 2 bases, and the junction held 3 bases outside the gene matches. The CDR3 is made up of 13 amino acids. DNA for the CDR3: TGCAGCGTCGGCGGGAGGGCCACAGATACGCAGTATTTT. It encodes CSVGGRATDTQYF.

This clonotype was picked up many times. The rearrangement links TRBV12-3 or TRBV12-4 to TRBJ2-7, with 11 bases identical to TRBD2. Trimming cost V 7 bases and J 4 bases; bases outside gene matches: 12. There are 16 residues in the CDR3. This CDR3 reads CASNSGTSGLVYEQYF. CDR3 coding DNA: TGTGCCAGCAATTCCGGGACTAGCGGCCTTGTTTACGAGCAGTACTTC.

This clonotype was picked up many times. The J gene is TRBJ2-1, the V gene TRBV5-6; D possibly corresponds to TRBD2 (5 bases). Germline loops: CDR1 SGHDT, CDR2 YYEEEE. V was pared by 0 bases and J by 8 bases, with 9 bases between. The CDR3 runs 13 residues. CDR3 DNA: TGTGCCAGCAGCTTGGTGTCGGGGTATGAGCAGTTCTTC. Translation: CASSLVSGYEQFF.

The rearrangement uses TRBV7-2 and TRBJ2-1; D unresolved. Germline-derived CDR1 and CDR2 are SGHTA and FQGNSA. The CDR3 is 14 residues long. The V end lost 5 bases, the J end lost 6 bases, and 14 bases lay between the germline ends. The CDR3 DNA reads TGTGCCAGCAGCAGCCAGTCGGGCCCCAATGAGCAGTTCTTC. Translated, it gives CASSSQSGPNEQFF. Together with reference TRBV7-2 and TRBJ2-1, the CDR3 gives the full variable domain: GAGVSQSPSNKVTEKGKDVELRCDPISGHTALYWYRQSLGQGLEFLIYFQGNSAPDKSGLPSDRFSAERTGGSVSTLTIQRTQQEDSAVYLCASSSQSGPNEQFFGPGTRLTVL.

This clonotype was seen at least ten times. The chain has TRBV7-2 and TRBJ2-5; TRBD1 agrees at 7 bases. V gave up 8 bases and J gave up 6 bases; unmatched junction bases: 9. This CDR3 spans 13 amino acids. Germline CDR1 is SGHTA and CDR2 is FQGNSA. CDR3 DNA sequence: TGTGCCAGCGAGAGGGGGCGCGAACAGACCCAGTACTTC. Protein product: CASERGREQTQYF.

This chain joins TRBV6-1 and TRBJ1-5; a weak D match, TRBD1 (5 bases). The CDR3 spans 14 residues. From germline, CDR1 is MNHNS and CDR2 SASEGT. Trimming removed 5 bases at V and 0 bases at J, with 8 bases between. CDR3 nucleotides: TGTGCCAGCAGTACAGGCTATAGCAATCAGCCCCAGCATTTT. This encodes CASSTGYSNQPQHF.

This clonotype was seen more than once but under ten times. The chain carries TRBV3-2 and TRBJ1-2. TRBV3-2 is marked as a pseudogene. CDR3 length: 13 residues. The CDR3 nucleotides read TGTGCCAGCAGCGGACGGCCTAACTATGGCTACACCTTC. Its translation: CASSGRPNYGYTF.

The V call is TRBV12-3 or TRBV12-4, the J call TRBJ2-1; 7 nucleotides match TRBD1. This CDR3 has 13 residues. V shed 6 bases, J shed 6 bases, and the junction held 5 bases outside the gene matches. CDR3 sequence reads: CASRGTAFNEQFF. In DNA form, the CDR3 reads TGTGCCAGCAGGGGGACAGCCTTCAATGAGCAGTTCTTC.